These 15 T cell receptor beta chains share one sample of origin, sequenced in a study of vaccination and CD4 T cells after COVID-19. For these receptors, no antigen is known. Sequencing of the DNA from cultured CD4+ T cells was carried out with the Oncomine TCR Beta short-read assay. Via MiXCR, TCRdb re-called the PCR reads, giving one row per CDR3 protein. Of 20,000 or so distinct CDR3 sequences detected, roughly 55% appear once; the ten largest clones hold approximately 7.5%. The treatment was: roughly 10-day PBMC culture with coronavirus spike peptide pools or control peptides (ViraFEST assay). The sample comprised CD4+ T cells from blood, cultured in vitro. The receptors come from a human donor who had recovered from COVID-19.

The CDR3 DNA reads as TGTGCCAGTGCTGACAGGGGATCTAGCACAGATACGCAGTATTTT. This codes for CASADRGSSTDTQYF. This sequence joins TRBV19 and TRBJ2-3; TRBD1 matches at 8 bases. Unmatched junction bases numbered 7, after V lost 8 bases and J lost 0 bases. CDR1 is LNHDA, CDR2 SQIVND, per germline (reference sequence). CDR3 length: 15 residues.

This clonotype was counted between two and nine times. The genes are TRBV6-1 and TRBJ2-3, with TRBD1 matching over 8 bases. The ends lost 6 bases at V and 4 bases at J; junction bases unmatched: 6. The CDR3 spans 14 residues. From germline, CDR1 is MNHNS and CDR2 SASEGT. The CDR3 here is CASRPDRVSDTQYF. The DNA for the CDR3 is TGTGCCAGCAGACCGGACAGGGTGTCAGATACGCAGTATTTT.

In its sample, this clonotype was seen a few times. J is TRBJ2-3 and V is TRBV20-1; TRBD1 agrees at 9 bases. After removal of 5 bases from V and 6 bases from J, the junction contained 9 bases not matched to a gene. In germline, CDR1 is DFQATT, CDR2 SNEGSKA (reference sequence). The length of the CDR3 is 14 residues. CDR3 protein: CSAGTGRGGDTQYF. CDR3 coding DNA: TGCAGTGCTGGGACAGGGAGGGGTGGGGATACGCAGTATTTT.

The chain couples TRBV30 to TRBJ1-6; D remains unclear. CDR3 length: 17 residues. The germline V gene has CDR1 GTSNPN and CDR2 SVGIG (reference sequence). Trimming shortened V by 1 base and J by 7 bases, and 20 bases separated the two germline ends. CDR3 coding DNA: TGTGCCTGGAGTGGGATATCGGCTCAGAAATGGAATTCACCCCTCCACTTT. This translates into CAWSGISAQKWNSPLHF. Based on the CDR3 plus reference TRBV30 and TRBJ1-6, the full variable domain is SQTIHQWPATLVQPVGSPLSLECTVEGTSNPNLYWYRQAAGRGLQLLFYSVGIGQISSEVPQNLSASRPQDRQFILSSKKLLLSDSGFYLCAWSGISAQKWNSPLHFGNGTRLTVT.

The rearrangement links TRBV18 to TRBJ1-2; 7 bases are a match to TRBD1. This CDR3 has 14 residues. Germline lookup yields CDR1 KGHSH and CDR2 LQKENI. The V and J ends lost 2 bases and 3 bases, in that order; junction bases with no gene match: 3. CDR3 protein: CASSPTGEDYGYTF. CDR3 nucleotides: TGTGCCAGCTCACCAACAGGGGAGGACTATGGCTACACCTTC.

The CDR3 here is CASSRTANYGYTF. CDR3 bases: TGTGCCAGCAGCCGGACGGCTAACTATGGCTACACCTTC. The gene calls are TRBV14 and TRBJ1-2; unclear D gene. The CDR3 spans 13 residues. V was trimmed by 4 bases and J by 0 bases, leaving 6 bases between them. Per germline, CDR1 SGHDN and CDR2 FVKESK.

The chain recombines TRBV5-5 with TRBJ2-5, with D unclear. CDR1 and CDR2 (germline): SGHKS, YYEKEE (reference sequence). The ends were cut back, 4 bases at V and 0 bases at J, with 10 bases in the middle. This CDR3 region has 14 residues. The CDR3, as DNA: TGTGCCAGCAGCCTCCTCCTGGACCAAGAGACCCAGTACTTC. Residues: CASSLLLDQETQYF.

The chain carries TRBV19 and TRBJ1-1; D gene unclear. This CDR3 spans 14 amino acids. The V gene's germline CDR1 is LNHDA and CDR2 SQIVND (reference sequence). The germline V and J ends were trimmed by 9 bases and 3 bases, with 17 bases remaining between them. CDR3 in amino acids: CASRRFAGDTEAFF. CDR3 sequence (DNA): TGTGCCAGCAGACGATTTGCAGGTGACACTGAAGCTTTCTTT.

The rearrangement uses TRBV7-9 and TRBJ1-6; D call uncertain. Germline V gene lookup returns CDR1 SEHNR and CDR2 FQNEAQ (reference sequence). V was trimmed by 1 base and J by 7 bases, leaving 8 bases between them. This CDR3 is built from 14 residues. CDR3 DNA: TGTGCCAGCAGCTTAGAACAGCCCAATTCACCCCTCCACTTT. Amino acid sequence: CASSLEQPNSPLHF.

This chain links TRBV6-4 with TRBJ2-1; possible D gene TRBD1, 5 bases. This CDR3 is 14 amino acids long. Germline V CDR1 and CDR2: MRHNA, SNTAGT. Trimming pared 4 bases from V and 0 bases from J, leaving 7 bases between. For the CDR3, the DNA is TGTGCCAGCAGTGTGCAGGGCTCCTACAATGAGCAGTTCTTC. Its protein product is CASSVQGSYNEQFF.

In this sample, this clonotype turned up a few times. V is TRBV6-5 and J is TRBJ2-5; 11 bases map to TRBD1. The CDR3 covers 18 residues. V lost 0 bases and J lost 2; bases outside the gene matches: 8. Germline V CDR1 and CDR2: MNHEY, SVGAGI. CDR3 nucleotides: TGTGCCAGCAGTTACTCGATGACGCGGGACAGGGGGCAAGAGACCCAGTACTTC. Its protein is CASSYSMTRDRGQETQYF.

The rearrangement links TRBV6-2 or TRBV6-3 to TRBJ2-7; D is ambiguous. Trimming removed 0 bases at V and 3 bases at J, with 9 bases between. The CDR3 sequence is 14 residues long. In germline, CDR1 is MNHEY, CDR2 SVGEGT. CDR3: CASSYSNGRYEQYF. In DNA form, the CDR3 reads TGTGCCAGCAGTTACTCGAATGGACGCTACGAGCAGTACTTC.

Only a few counts were recorded for this clonotype. The chain has TRBV19 and TRBJ1-3; no clear D. V lost 5 bases to trimming and J lost 0 bases, with 17 bases between them. Looked up from germline, CDR1 is LNHDA and CDR2 is SQIVND (reference sequence). The CDR3 extends over 17 amino acids. CDR3: CASSSQTGTISGNTIYF. The CDR3 region has the DNA TGTGCCAGTAGTTCGCAGACCGGCACCATCTCTGGAAACACCATATATTTT.

This chain connects TRBV6-2 or TRBV6-3 to TRBJ1-1, with 7 nucleotides matching TRBD1. Germline CDR1 and CDR2: MNHEY and SVGEGT. V shed 5 bases and J 3 bases; nucleotides not matched to a gene: 3. CDR3 size: 13 residues. CDR3 bases: TGTGCCAGCAGTACAGGGGTGTACACTGAAGCTTTCTTT. It codes for CASSTGVYTEAFF.

This clonotype was seen only a few times. V gene TRBV6-5 combines with J gene TRBJ1-5; the D is unclear. V lost 0 bases and J lost 6, with 9 bases in between. The CDR3 is 14 residues long. Germline CDR1 is MNHEY and CDR2 is SVGAGI. In nucleotides, the CDR3 is TGTGCCAGCAGTTACTCGAGCTTCGGTCAGCCCCAGCATTTT. Its translation: CASSYSSFGQPQHF.